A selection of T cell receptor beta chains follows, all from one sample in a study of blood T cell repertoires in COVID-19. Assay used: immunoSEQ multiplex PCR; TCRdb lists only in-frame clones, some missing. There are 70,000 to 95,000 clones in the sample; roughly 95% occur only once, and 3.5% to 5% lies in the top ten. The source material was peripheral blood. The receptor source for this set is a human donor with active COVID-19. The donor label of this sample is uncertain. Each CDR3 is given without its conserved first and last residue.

CDR3 protein: ASSSHGTGVLDTQY
J gene: TRBJ2-3
CDR3 length: 14
V gene: TRBV5-6

CDR3 protein: ASSMSATNEKLF
J gene: TRBJ1-4
CDR3 length: 12
V gene: TRBV19

CDR3 protein: SAPDQETQY
J gene: TRBJ2-5
CDR3 length: 9
V gene: TRBV20-1

CDR3 protein: ASSDRQVLSGNTIY
J gene: TRBJ1-3
CDR3 length: 14
V gene: TRBV6-1

CDR3 protein: ASSQDGGLAGYNEQF
J gene: TRBJ2-1
CDR3 length: 15
V gene: TRBV4-1

CDR3 protein: ASSYSRGSGEQY
J gene: TRBJ2-7
CDR3 length: 12
V gene: TRBV6-5

CDR3 protein: ASSPLTPGVKGNTIY
J gene: TRBJ1-3
CDR3 length: 15
V gene: TRBV28

CDR3 protein: ASSLERARLEIYEQF
J gene: TRBJ2-1
CDR3 length: 15
V gene: TRBV7-8

CDR3 protein: ASSLEGSIDTQY
J gene: TRBJ2-3
CDR3 length: 12
V gene: TRBV5-1

CDR3 protein: ASSAGTGGRTEAF
J gene: TRBJ1-1
CDR3 length: 13
V gene: TRBV7-8

CDR3 protein: ASSFWPPNEQF
J gene: TRBJ2-1
CDR3 length: 11
V gene: TRBV27

CDR3 protein: ATQKLGWELF
J gene: TRBJ2-2
CDR3 length: 10
V gene: TRBV28

CDR3 protein: ASSPIGQGAIEQY
J gene: TRBJ2-7
CDR3 length: 13
V gene: TRBV28

CDR3 protein: ASSEFRGEEETQY
J gene: TRBJ2-5
CDR3 length: 13
V gene: TRBV25-1

CDR3 protein: ASSFGADTQY
J gene: TRBJ2-3
CDR3 length: 10
V gene: TRBV6-2/TRBV6-3

CDR3 protein: ASSPTGTAFSGNTIY
J gene: TRBJ1-3
CDR3 length: 15
V gene: TRBV3-1/TRBV3-2

CDR3 protein: ASSLGGLNEKLF
J gene: TRBJ1-4
CDR3 length: 12
V gene: TRBV5-1

CDR3 protein: ASSPQQGLRIRRMEK
J gene: TRBJ1-5
CDR3 length: 15
V gene: TRBV3-1/TRBV3-2

CDR3 protein: ASSLSTGGMAQKLF
J gene: TRBJ1-4
CDR3 length: 14
V gene: TRBV27

CDR3 protein: ASSSRTGRTGELF
J gene: TRBJ2-2
CDR3 length: 13
V gene: TRBV6-5

CDR3 protein: ASSPRVGQGYGYT
J gene: TRBJ1-2
CDR3 length: 13
V gene: TRBV7-2

CDR3 protein: ASSSLLPGDTQY
J gene: TRBJ2-3
CDR3 length: 12
V gene: TRBV7-2

CDR3 protein: ASSVVAGDTGELF
J gene: TRBJ2-2
CDR3 length: 13
V gene: TRBV9

CDR3 protein: ASSPSLSSYNEQF
J gene: TRBJ2-1
CDR3 length: 13
V gene: TRBV19

CDR3 protein: ASIRTSGRARTGELF
J gene: TRBJ2-2
CDR3 length: 15
V gene: TRBV28

CDR3 protein: ATSDSTASGIYNEQF
J gene: TRBJ2-1
CDR3 length: 15
V gene: TRBV24-1

CDR3 protein: AISTGGEETQY
J gene: TRBJ2-5
CDR3 length: 11
V gene: TRBV10-3

CDR3 protein: ASGLGQGIETQY
J gene: TRBJ2-5
CDR3 length: 12
V gene: TRBV12-5

CDR3 protein: ASSVQAGRAETQY
J gene: TRBJ2-5
CDR3 length: 13
V gene: TRBV9

CDR3 protein: ASSVLQEHNSPLH
J gene: TRBJ1-6
CDR3 length: 13
V gene: TRBV2

CDR3 protein: ASSPRGGGSGEQY
J gene: TRBJ2-7
CDR3 length: 13
V gene: TRBV4-1

CDR3 protein: ASSVDLGANVLT
J gene: TRBJ2-6
CDR3 length: 12
V gene: TRBV9

CDR3 protein: ASSLATGGRYTQY
J gene: TRBJ2-3
CDR3 length: 13
V gene: TRBV5-1